The present entry profiles one TCR beta chain with its context. Original analysis: How many nucleated cells were present was estimated from reference gene primer amplification. TCRdb's copy holds only in-frame clones and misses some; the assay was immunoSEQ multiplex PCR. Clonal size and the V and J genes are those of that table, whereas D and trimming came from the DNA. The data contain about 68,000 clones, 70% to 90% of them seen just once; the ten biggest clones take up over 7.5%. The data belong to a study of blood T cell repertoires in COVID-19. Study as a whole: The origin of the acute and convalescent COVID-19 samples was the United States, Italy and Spain. In each case, the material was cDNA or gDNA derived from T cells, B-cell-depleted T cells, or PBMCs.

This clonotype was sampled from a young man with acute or convalescent COVID-19. Sequencing used peripheral blood.

CDR3 region: CSAIEGLAGGYEQYF. The CDR3 DNA sequence: TGCAGTGCTATTGAGGGACTAGCGGGAGGATACGAGCAGTACTTC. The chain is built from TRBV20-1 and TRBJ2-7; 15 nucleotides match TRBD2. Germline CDR1 reads DFQATT; CDR2 reads SNEGSKA (reference sequence). V shed 4 bases, J shed 4 bases, and the junction held 5 bases outside the gene matches. The CDR3 runs to 15 residues.